Each of the 28 T cell receptor beta chains below was sequenced from the same sample in a study of blood T cell repertoires in COVID-19. Clones were sequenced by immunoSEQ multiplex PCR, and TCRdb holds only the in-frame ones, with some missing. This table holds roughly 190,000 clones, roughly four fifths found once. Sequencing was carried out using peripheral blood. Receptor source: a woman between 70 and 85 years old with active or convalescent COVID-19.

The V and J genes are TRBV27 and TRBJ1-2; possibly TRBD1 for D (5 bases). Trimming shortened V by 8 bases and J by 4 bases, and 14 bases separated the two germline ends. Germline V gives CDR1 MNHEY, CDR2 SMNVEV (reference sequence). This CDR3 is 13 amino acids long. CDR3 DNA sequence: TGTGCCAGCTGGGCCGGGGGGGGCTATGGCTACACCTTC. Its protein product is CASWAGGGYGYTF.

CDR3 residues: CASSQGTITQGSRDEQYF. The CDR3 DNA is TGCGCCAGCAGCCAAGGAACGATCACACAGGGGAGTAGGGACGAGCAGTACTTC. The V and J genes are TRBV4-1 and TRBJ2-7, with TRBD1 matching over 7 bases. The CDR3 contains 18 residues. The trim removed 1 base at V and 5 bases at J, leaving 17 bases unmatched. CDR1 and CDR2 (germline): MGHRA, YSYEKL.

The J gene is TRBJ1-5, the V gene TRBV7-2; possibly TRBD1 for D (6 bases). The V and J ends lost 5 bases and 2 bases respectively, with 10 bases between them. The CDR3 length is 14 residues. Germline-derived CDR1 and CDR2 are SGHTA and FQGNSA. The CDR3 protein is CASSTRQGNQPQHF. The CDR3 DNA reads as TGTGCCAGCAGCACCCGACAGGGCAATCAGCCCCAGCATTTT.

This clone has a single count. The V call is TRBV27, the J call TRBJ2-1; 11 bases match TRBD2. After removal of 4 bases from V and 9 bases from J, the junction contained 5 bases not matched to a gene. The V gene's germline CDR1 is MNHEY and CDR2 SMNVEV (reference sequence). CDR3 size: 14 residues. In DNA form, the CDR3 reads TGTGCCAGCAGTTCCGGGACTAGCGGCCGTGAGCAGTTCTTC. It specifies CASSSGTSGREQFF.

The rearrangement links TRBV3-1 (or the pseudogene TRBV3-2) to TRBJ2-5; TRBD1 aligns across 9 bases. This CDR3 is built from 15 residues. Germline V gives CDR1 LGHDT, CDR2 YNNKEL (reference sequence). The ends lost 2 bases at V and 2 bases at J; junction bases unmatched: 3. The CDR3 reads CASSQTTGGQETQYF. The CDR3 DNA follows: TGTGCCAGCAGCCAAACGACAGGGGGACAAGAGACCCAGTACTTC.

This chain joins TRBV5-5 and TRBJ1-6; TRBD1 is a possible D gene (6 bases). V dropped 0 bases and J dropped 7 bases, with 11 bases sitting between them. This CDR3 is built from 15 residues. Germline CDR1 reads SGHKS; CDR2 reads YYEKEE (reference sequence). DNA of the CDR3: TGTGCCAGCAGCTTGGACAGGGTTCGAAATTCACCCCTCCACTTT. Protein: CASSLDRVRNSPLHF.

This clone was detected only once. The V call is TRBV21-1, the J call TRBJ2-3; no check of the table's D call, TRBD2, against the DNA was made. TRBV21-1 is an annotated pseudogene. This CDR3 spans 10 amino acids. The CDR3 bases are TGCGTACTCGGCACAGATACGCAGTATTTT. This gives the protein CVLGTDTQYF.

The rearrangement uses TRBV5-1 and TRBJ2-7, with TRBD2 matching over 16 bases. This CDR3 spans 16 amino acids. CDR1 is SGHRS, CDR2 YFSETQ, per germline. Trimming removed 4 bases from V and 5 bases from J; junction bases left unmatched: 6. CDR3 nucleotide sequence: TGCGCCAGCAGCCCAGGGACTAGCGGGAGGGCCAACGAGCAGTACTTC. This encodes CASSPGTSGRANEQYF.

This clone was recorded once. The genes are TRBV6-6 and TRBJ2-1; maybe TRBD2 (6 bases). The CDR3 runs to 13 residues. Trimming shortened V by 6 bases and J by 6 bases, and 12 bases separated the two germline ends. Per germline, CDR1 MNHNY and CDR2 SVGAGI (reference sequence). The CDR3 loop is CASRRDSLNEQFF. The CDR3 region has the DNA TGTGCCAGCAGACGGGACTCCCTCAATGAGCAGTTCTTC.

This chain connects TRBV5-6 to TRBJ2-5, with 8 bases aligning to TRBD1. The germline gives CDR1 SGHDT, CDR2 YYEEEE. Losses at the gene ends were 3 bases for V and 1 base for J; bases not matched to a gene: 14. CDR3 length equals 18 residues. The chain's CDR3 is CASSWVAKQGEFQETQYF. CDR3 coding DNA: TGTGCCAGCAGCTGGGTGGCCAAACAGGGGGAGTTCCAAGAGACCCAGTACTTC.

This chain connects TRBV27 to TRBJ1-6, with 9 bases aligning to TRBD1. V lost 4 bases to trimming and J lost 6 bases; unmatched junction nucleotides: 4. This CDR3 contains 15 residues. Germline V gene lookup returns CDR1 MNHEY and CDR2 SMNVEV (reference sequence). The CDR3 DNA follows: TGTGCCAGCAGTTCCCCGGGACAGGGTAATTCACCCCTCCACTTT. Residues: CASSSPGQGNSPLHF.

The V gene is TRBV6-5, the J gene TRBJ2-7, with 8 bases matching TRBD1. The CDR3 loop spans 14 amino acids. Germline CDR1 reads MNHEY; CDR2 reads SVGAGI. Trimming removed 4 bases from V and 3 bases from J; junction bases left unmatched: 5. CDR3 residues: CASSWDRNRYEQYF. The CDR3 DNA sequence: TGTGCCAGCAGTTGGGACAGGAATCGCTACGAGCAGTACTTC.

The genes are TRBV19 and TRBJ2-1, with 13 bases aligning to TRBD2. Trimming took 5 bases from V and 5 from J; bases not matched to a gene: 6. CDR3 length: 16 residues. Germline assignment: CDR1 LNHDA and CDR2 SQIVND (reference sequence). The chain's CDR3 is CASSPPGLAGHNEQFF. The CDR3 DNA is TGTGCCAGTAGTCCTCCGGGACTAGCGGGACACAATGAGCAGTTCTTC. Complete variable domain (other parts from reference TRBV19 and TRBJ2-1): DGGITQSPKYLFRKEGQNVTLSCEQNLNHDAMYWYRQDPGQGLRLIYYSQIVNDFQKGDIAEGYSVSREKKESFPLTVTSAQKNPTAFYLCASSPPGLAGHNEQFFGPGTRLTVL.

The rearrangement joins TRBV29-1 to TRBJ1-1, with 8 bases lining up with TRBD1. CDR1 and CDR2 (germline): SQVTM, ANQGSEA. J gave up 1 base and V 4 bases, and 11 bases lay outside the gene matches. The CDR3 has 16 residues. This CDR3 is CSVVGGTGAGNTEAFF. In nucleotides, the CDR3 is TGCAGCGTTGTTGGTGGGACAGGTGCCGGGAACACTGAAGCTTTCTTT.

The rearrangement joins TRBV11-2 to TRBJ1-2, with D possibly TRBD1 on 6 matching bases. CDR3 length: 15 amino acids. V lost 5 bases to trimming and J lost 3 bases, with 16 bases between them. The V gene's germline CDR1 is SGHAT and CDR2 FQNNGV. Here the CDR3 reads CASSPRGHIDYGYTF. Here the CDR3 DNA reads TGTGCCAGCAGCCCCAGGGGACACATAGACTATGGCTACACCTTC. Full variable domain (rest looked up from reference TRBV11-2 and TRBJ1-2): EAGVAQSPRYKIIEKRQSVAFWCNPISGHATLYWYQQILGQGPKLLIQFQNNGVVDDSQLPKDRFSAERLKGVDSTLKIQPAKLEDSAVYLCASSPRGHIDYGYTFGSGTRLTVV.

V is TRBV7-9 and J is TRBJ1-5, with 7 bases lining up with TRBD1. Germline CDR1 reads SEHNR; CDR2 reads FQNEAQ (reference sequence). The CDR3 is 14 amino acids. Trimming removed 5 bases from V and 3 bases from J; junction bases left unmatched: 4. CDR3 sequence (DNA): TGTGCCAGCAGCCCGGGACAGCTCAATCAGCCCCAGCATTTT. Translation gives CASSPGQLNQPQHF.

The chain is built from TRBV5-4 and TRBJ2-7, with a tentative D call TRBD2 (5 bases). Germline V gene data show CDR1 as SGHNT and CDR2 as YYREEE (reference sequence). Trimming took 4 bases from V and 7 from J, leaving 12 bases between them. This CDR3 contains 12 residues. The CDR3 DNA sequence: TGTGCCAGCAGCCCCGGTCCGGGGGAGCAGTACTTC. It is translated as CASSPGPGEQYF.

The gene calls are TRBV6-5 and TRBJ2-1, with 9 positions matching TRBD2. From germline, CDR1 is MNHEY and CDR2 SVGAGI. V shed 7 bases, J shed 5 bases, and the junction held 6 bases outside the gene matches. This CDR3 region has 14 residues. The CDR3 sequence: CASTKGTSNNEQFF. The CDR3 DNA reads as TGTGCCAGCACCAAAGGGACTAGCAACAATGAGCAGTTCTTC.

The chain combines TRBV4-1 with TRBJ2-1; TRBD2 matches 8 bases. This CDR3 is built from 15 residues. The germline V gene has CDR1 MGHRA and CDR2 YSYEKL. Trimming cost V 2 bases and J 7 bases; bases outside gene matches: 7. CDR3 residues: CASSQSGSAVNEQFF. Written as DNA, the CDR3 is TGCGCCAGCAGCCAAAGCGGGAGCGCAGTAAATGAGCAGTTCTTC.

Worth noting for this clone: The sample contains more than one DNA sequence encoding this CDR3. V is TRBV5-6 and J is TRBJ1-1, with D hard to call. CDR3 length equals 13 residues. The V end was cut by 0 bases, the J end by 0 bases, with 3 bases between. Per the germline V gene, CDR1 is SGHDT and CDR2 is YYEEEE. This CDR3 reads CASSLAVNTEAFF. In DNA, the CDR3 is TGTGCCAGCAGCTTGGCAGTGAACACTGAAGCTTTCTTT. Variable domain in full (rest from reference TRBV5-6 and TRBJ1-1): DAGVTQSPTHLIKTRGQQVTLRCSPKSGHDTVSWYQQALGQGPQFIFQYYEEEERQRGNFPDRFSGHQFPNYSSELNVNALLLGDSALYLCASSLAVNTEAFFGQGTRLTVV.

This clone was seen a handful of times. The chain links TRBV19 to TRBJ1-5; D is ambiguous. The CDR3 runs 13 residues. Germline V gene sequence: CDR1 LNHDA, CDR2 SQIVND (reference sequence). With 0 bases removed from V and 7 bases from J, the gap between germline ends came to 7 bases. The CDR3 reads CASSIERRQPQHF. The CDR3 DNA reads TGTGCCAGTAGTATAGAGCGGCGACAGCCCCAGCATTTT.

This chain links TRBV19 with TRBJ1-2; a possible D gene is TRBD1 (6 bases). Germline V CDR1 and CDR2: LNHDA, SQIVND (reference sequence). The length of the CDR3 is 13 residues. V lost 3 bases and J lost 5, with 10 bases in between. The CDR3 reads CASSMHRDYGYTF. CDR3 bases: TGTGCCAGTAGTATGCACAGGGATTATGGCTACACCTTC.

The gene calls are TRBV11-2 and TRBJ2-1, with 9 bases lining up with TRBD2. Germline lookup yields CDR1 SGHAT and CDR2 FQNNGV. The CDR3 runs 16 residues. With V trimmed by 5 bases and J by 2 bases, 7 bases remained unmatched. The CDR3 protein is CASSPRLAGTYNEQFF. CDR3 nucleotides: TGTGCCAGCAGCCCAAGGCTAGCGGGAACCTACAATGAGCAGTTCTTC.

This chain connects TRBV4-1 to TRBJ2-1; 11 bases line up with TRBD2. V was pared by 0 bases and J by 4 bases, with 2 bases of the junction left unmatched. CDR1 is MGHRA, CDR2 YSYEKL, per germline. This CDR3 has 16 residues. The CDR3 DNA follows: TGCGCCAGCAGCCAAGATGGACTAGCGGGTTACAATGAGCAGTTCTTC. This sequence encodes CASSQDGLAGYNEQFF.

The chain couples TRBV28 to TRBJ2-5; 7 bases are shared with TRBD1. This CDR3 comprises 15 residues. Germline V gene lookup returns CDR1 MDHEN and CDR2 SYDVKM. V was clipped by 5 bases and J by 2 bases; unmatched bases: 8. The CDR3 loop is CASSPAGTEQETQYF. CDR3 nucleotides: TGTGCCAGCAGTCCCGCCGGGACAGAGCAAGAGACCCAGTACTTC.

The chain has TRBV7-9 and TRBJ1-3, with D uncertain. The germline V gene has CDR1 SEHNR and CDR2 FQNEAQ (reference sequence). Trimming shortened V by 1 base and J by 14 bases, and 9 bases separated the two germline ends. There are 11 residues in the CDR3. This CDR3 reads CASSLGTSLYF. The CDR3 DNA follows: TGTGCCAGCAGCTTAGGGACTTCCCTATATTTT.

CDR3 nucleotide sequence: TGTGCCAGTATGACGGGGGACAGTAACTCTGGAAACACCATATATTTT. Residues: CASMTGDSNSGNTIYF. The rearrangement uses TRBV19 and TRBJ1-3, with 7 positions matching TRBD1. CDR1 LNHDA and CDR2 SQIVND come from the germline V gene (reference sequence). V shed 7 bases and J 0 bases; nucleotides not matched to a gene: 9. CDR3 length: 16 residues.

This rearrangement joins TRBV5-1 to TRBJ1-6; TRBD1 aligns across 7 bases. Germline CDR1 is SGHRS and CDR2 is YFSETQ. There are 14 residues in the CDR3. Germline trimming cut 1 base from V and 8 bases from J; bases unmatched to any gene: 3. The chain's CDR3 is CASSLTGVDSPLHF. The CDR3 DNA sequence: TGCGCCAGCAGCTTGACAGGGGTCGATTCACCCCTCCACTTT. Full variable domain (missing parts from reference TRBV5-1 and TRBJ1-6): KAGVTQTPRYLIKTRGQQVTLSCSPISGHRSVSWYQQTPGQGLQFLFEYFSETQRNKGNFPGRFSGRQFSNSRSEMNVSTLELGDSALYLCASSLTGVDSPLHFGNGTRLTVT.